The 28 T cell receptor beta chains below all came from one sample that was sequenced in a study of blood T cell repertoires in COVID-19. Here immunoSEQ multiplex PCR was the method, and the copy in TCRdb shows in-frame clones only, minus some. The sample lists about 180,000 clones, more than 80% occurring once. The sequenced sample consisted of PBMCs or T cells enriched from blood (not recorded which). The receptors here all came from a man in his forties who had recovered from COVID-19.

Written as DNA, the CDR3 is TGTGCCAGCAGTCGTAGCGGGAGTATGGCAGATACGCAGTATTTT. Translation gives CASSRSGSMADTQYF. This chain links TRBV6-2 or TRBV6-3 with TRBJ2-3; TRBD2 matches 9 bases. The CDR3 consists of 15 residues. V was pared by 5 bases and J by 4 bases, with 7 bases of the junction left unmatched. The germline V gene has CDR1 MNHEY and CDR2 SVGEGT.

V usage is TRBV28 and J usage is TRBJ2-7; 16 nucleotides agree with TRBD2. V lost 6 bases and J lost 7; bases outside the gene matches: 9. The CDR3 runs 16 residues. CDR1 and CDR2 from the germline V gene are MDHEN and SYDVKM. CDR3 loop: CASSYAGLAGGQEQYF. As DNA, the CDR3 is TGTGCCAGCAGCTATGCGGGACTAGCGGGAGGGCAGGAGCAGTACTTC.

The J gene is TRBJ2-1, the V gene TRBV6-5; 10 bases are shared with TRBD1. The ends lost 6 bases at V and 4 bases at J; junction bases unmatched: 6. Per the germline V gene, CDR1 is MNHEY and CDR2 is SVGAGI. The length of the CDR3 is 15 residues. As DNA, the CDR3 is TGTGCCAGCAGCAAGGGGACAGGGGAGTACAATGAGCAGTTCTTC. Protein sequence: CASSKGTGEYNEQFF.

The chain combines TRBV25-1 with TRBJ2-1; tentative D call: TRBD2 (6 bases). V was pared by 6 bases and J by 8 bases, with 26 bases between. Germline loops: CDR1 MGHDK, CDR2 SYGVNS. CDR3 length equals 17 residues. CDR3 amino acids: CASSPKGDSYQTDEQFF. CDR3 nucleotides: TGTGCCAGCAGCCCTAAAGGGGACTCCTATCAGACCGATGAGCAGTTCTTC.

Regarding this clone: Other DNA sequences in this specimen translate into the identical CDR3. The rearrangement links TRBV2 to TRBJ1-5; the D gene is possibly TRBD1 (5 bases). The V and J ends lost 8 bases and 2 bases respectively, with 16 bases between them. From germline, CDR1 is SNHLY and CDR2 FYNNEI. The CDR3 loop spans 15 amino acids. CDR3 sequence reads: CASGAGGGGNQPQHF. CDR3 nucleotide sequence: TGTGCCAGCGGGGCGGGGGGAGGTGGCAATCAGCCCCAGCATTTT.

This chain links TRBV5-1 with TRBJ2-7; tentative D call: TRBD1 (5 bases). This CDR3 region has 14 residues. Germline CDR1 and CDR2: SGHRS and YFSETQ. The V gene lost 4 bases and the J gene lost 5 bases, with 16 bases spanning the gap. DNA of the CDR3: TGCGCCAGCAGCACCCAGGCAGGGTGGCACGAGCAGTACTTC. Its translation is CASSTQAGWHEQYF.

CDR3 sequence reads: CASSPYDSYEQYF. CDR3 DNA sequence: TGTGCCAGCAGCCCCTATGACAGCTACGAGCAGTACTTC. The genes are TRBV14 and TRBJ2-7; tentative D call: TRBD1 (5 bases). The CDR3 has 13 amino acids. Germline CDR1 reads SGHDN; CDR2 reads FVKESK. The V end was cut by 4 bases, the J end by 3 bases, with 10 bases between.

The chain couples TRBV30 to TRBJ2-7; D might be TRBD2 (6 bases). CDR1 and CDR2 from the germline V gene are GTSNPN and SVGIG (reference sequence). Trimming pared 3 bases from V and 7 bases from J, leaving 16 bases between. The CDR3 has 13 amino acids. CDR3 sequence: CAWREGVRGEQYF. DNA of the CDR3: TGTGCCTGGAGGGAGGGCGTGAGAGGAGAGCAGTACTTC.

The gene calls are TRBV30 and TRBJ2-1; 7 bases are shared with TRBD2. J was trimmed by 2 bases and V by 2 bases; bases with no gene match: 3. The germline V gene encodes CDR1 GTSNPN and CDR2 SVGIG (reference sequence). The CDR3 is 14 residues long. CDR3 DNA sequence: TGTGCCTGGAGTCCCACTAGCGCCTACAATGAGCAGTTCTTC. This translates into CAWSPTSAYNEQFF.

J is TRBJ2-1 and V is TRBV7-3; 8 nucleotides match TRBD2. The CDR3 is 16 amino acids. Looked up from germline, CDR1 is SGHTA and CDR2 is FQGTGA. Trimming cost V 1 base and J 5 bases; bases outside gene matches: 7. The CDR3 loop reads CASSLRGGRSHNEQFF. In DNA form, the CDR3 reads TGTGCCAGCAGCTTAAGGGGCGGGAGGAGCCACAATGAGCAGTTCTTC.

The genes are TRBV28 and TRBJ1-1; D may be TRBD1 (5 bases). V lost 6 bases, J lost 6 bases, and 17 bases lay in between. The CDR3 has 14 residues. Germline V gene sequence: CDR1 MDHEN, CDR2 SYDVKM. The CDR3 sequence is CASSPPQGPAEAFF. The CDR3, as DNA: TGTGCCAGCAGCCCCCCCCAGGGTCCAGCTGAAGCTTTCTTT.

The V call is TRBV5-5, the J call TRBJ1-2, with TRBD1 as a possible D gene (6 bases). V lost 3 bases to trimming and J lost 2 bases, with 11 bases between them. The CDR3 is 14 residues long. Germline V gene lookup returns CDR1 SGHKS and CDR2 YYEKEE (reference sequence). The CDR3 nucleotides read TGTGCCAGCAGCTCGGACAGCCTAAACTATGGCTACACCTTC. Translating it yields CASSSDSLNYGYTF.

V gene TRBV5-1 combines with J gene TRBJ2-7; possible D gene TRBD1, 5 bases. From germline, CDR1 is SGHRS and CDR2 YFSETQ. Trimming took 0 bases from V and 5 from J, leaving 9 bases between them. The CDR3 loop spans 13 amino acids. This CDR3 is CASSLDRFDEQYF. In nucleotides, the CDR3 is TGCGCCAGCAGCTTGGACAGGTTCGACGAGCAGTACTTC.

The chain has TRBV5-6 and TRBJ1-2, with 11 bases fitting TRBD1. Germline CDR1 reads SGHDT; CDR2 reads YYEEEE. The CDR3 extends over 15 amino acids. The V gene end was trimmed by 4 bases and the J gene end by 8 bases; junction bases not matched to a gene: 10. The CDR3 bases are TGTGCCAGCAGCCTGTGGACAGGGGGCAGAAGGGGCTACACCTTC. Its protein product is CASSLWTGGRRGYTF.

The V call is TRBV20-1, the J call TRBJ2-3; 8 nucleotides align to TRBD2. V was clipped by 3 bases and J by 5 bases; unmatched bases: 7. CDR1 is DFQATT, CDR2 SNEGSKA, per germline (reference sequence). The CDR3 runs 14 residues. Here the CDR3 reads CSASLSGSRDTQYF. The CDR3 DNA is TGCAGTGCTAGTCTCAGCGGGAGTAGAGATACGCAGTATTTT.

The chain has TRBV28 and TRBJ2-7; TRBD2 aligns across 10 bases. CDR3 length: 16 amino acids. Germline CDR1 is MDHEN and CDR2 is SYDVKM. J was trimmed by 1 base and V by 5 bases; bases with no gene match: 8. The CDR3, as DNA: TGTGCCAGCAGTCTCCCACTAGCGGGGAATTCCTACGAGCAGTACTTC. It translates to CASSLPLAGNSYEQYF.

The V gene is TRBV16, the J gene TRBJ1-1; 9 bases fit TRBD1. CDR1 and CDR2 (germline): KGHSY, FQNENV. The CDR3 covers 17 residues. The V and J ends lost 2 bases and 4 bases, in that order; junction bases with no gene match: 11. CDR3 sequence reads: CASSQAPPGTGRTEAFF. The CDR3 nucleotides are TGTGCCAGCAGCCAAGCACCCCCCGGGACAGGGCGCACTGAAGCTTTCTTT. The full variable domain, its missing parts supplied by reference TRBV16 and TRBJ1-1, is GEEVAQTPKHLVRGEGQKAKLYCAPIKGHSYVFWYQQVLKNEFKFLISFQNENVFDETGMPKERFSAKCLPNSPCSLEIQATKLEDSAVYFCASSQAPPGTGRTEAFFGQGTRLTVV.

The chain carries TRBV21-1 and TRBJ1-2; the table assigns TRBD1, which was not confirmed against the DNA. TRBV21-1 is a pseudogene locus. This CDR3 region has 16 residues. CDR3 in DNA: TGTGCCAGCACCCCGGGACAGCGGATCGCTAACTATGGCTACACCTTC. Its protein product is CASTPGQRIANYGYTF.

A few counts support this clone. The chain employs TRBV6-5 and TRBJ1-1; D ambiguous. In germline, CDR1 is MNHEY, CDR2 SVGAGI. The CDR3 extends over 13 amino acids. Deletions cut 5 bases from V and 5 bases from J, with 12 bases between. CDR3 loop: CASSPRGLTEAFF. The CDR3, as DNA: TGTGCCAGCAGTCCAAGAGGGCTAACTGAAGCTTTCTTT.

This chain uses TRBV15 with TRBJ2-1; D is perhaps TRBD2 (6 bases). With 1 base removed from V and 8 bases from J, the gap between germline ends came to 15 bases. The CDR3 contains 15 residues. CDR1 and CDR2 from the germline V gene are LNHNV and YYDKDF (reference sequence). The CDR3 spells CATSRAPRGSDEQFF. The CDR3 bases are TGTGCCACCAGCAGAGCCCCCCGGGGGAGCGATGAGCAGTTCTTC.

V gene TRBV13 combines with J gene TRBJ2-7; 8 bases match TRBD1. V lost 5 bases, J lost 2 bases, and 8 bases stayed unmatched. The CDR3 contains 15 residues. Germline lookup yields CDR1 PRHDT and CDR2 FYEKMQ (reference sequence). In DNA, the CDR3 is TGTGCCAGCAGCCTCGGGACAGGTCTCGCCTACGAGCAGTACTTC. Its translation is CASSLGTGLAYEQYF. The full variable domain, with the rest looked up from reference TRBV13 and TRBJ2-7, is AAGVIQSPRHLIKEKRETATLKCYPIPRHDTVYWYQQGPGQDPQFLISFYEKMQSDKGSIPDRFSAQQFSDYHSELNMSSLELGDSALYFCASSLGTGLAYEQYFGPGTRLTVT.

The CDR3 nucleotides read TGTGCCAGCAGCTCCCCCGTTGGGACAGGGGTACACGAGCAGTACTTC. Translation gives CASSSPVGTGVHEQYF. The V and J genes are TRBV9 and TRBJ2-7, with 10 nucleotides matching TRBD1. This CDR3 is built from 16 residues. The junction had 12 bases not matched to a gene; V was cut back by 4 bases and J by 5 bases. CDR1 and CDR2 from the germline V gene are SGDLS and YYNGEE.

This clone occurred a few times. V is TRBV5-1 and J is TRBJ2-5, with TRBD2 matching over 12 bases. CDR1 and CDR2 from the germline V gene are SGHRS and YFSETQ. The CDR3 sequence is 15 residues long. V was clipped by 5 bases and J by 3 bases; unmatched bases: 5. This CDR3 reads CASRIRLAGEETQYF. The CDR3 DNA reads as TGCGCCAGCAGGATCCGACTAGCGGGAGAAGAGACCCAGTACTTC. The full variable domain, in which reference TRBV5-1 and TRBJ2-5 provide the parts outside the CDR3, is KAGVTQTPRYLIKTRGQQVTLSCSPISGHRSVSWYQQTPGQGLQFLFEYFSETQRNKGNFPGRFSGRQFSNSRSEMNVSTLELGDSALYLCASRIRLAGEETQYFGPGTRLLVL.

The chain links TRBV5-1 to TRBJ2-2, with D unresolved. CDR3 length: 13 amino acids. Germline CDR1 reads SGHRS; CDR2 reads YFSETQ. Trimming stripped 0 bases from V and 8 bases from J, with 8 bases between. For the CDR3, the DNA is TGCGCCAGCAGCTTGGGACTGGGTGGGGAGCTGTTTTTT. It translates to CASSLGLGGELFF. The whole variable domain, remainder taken from reference TRBV5-1 and TRBJ2-2, is KAGVTQTPRYLIKTRGQQVTLSCSPISGHRSVSWYQQTPGQGLQFLFEYFSETQRNKGNFPGRFSGRQFSNSRSEMNVSTLELGDSALYLCASSLGLGGELFFGEGSRLTVL.

The V gene is TRBV10-3, the J gene TRBJ2-2; D is perhaps TRBD2 (5 bases). V was cut by 6 bases and J by 0 bases, with 8 bases left in between. Germline CDR1 ENHRY, CDR2 SYGVKD. The CDR3 consists of 14 residues. CDR3 region: CAIRPGTNTGELFF. The CDR3 DNA reads TGTGCCATCAGGCCGGGAACGAACACCGGGGAGCTGTTTTTT.

This chain links TRBV24-1 with TRBJ2-3; D is ambiguous. V shed 3 bases and J shed 0 bases, with 18 bases lying between them. Germline V gene sequence: CDR1 KGHDR, CDR2 SFDVKD. The CDR3 length is 18 residues. The CDR3 loop is CATSDPRNLTPSTDTQYF. Here the CDR3 DNA reads TGTGCCACCAGTGATCCCCGAAACTTGACACCGAGCACAGATACGCAGTATTTT.

The rearrangement links TRBV6-1 to TRBJ1-2; no reliable D call. With 2 bases removed from V and 1 base from J, the gap between germline ends came to 11 bases. The CDR3 consists of 15 residues. In germline, CDR1 is MNHNS, CDR2 SASEGT. The CDR3 loop reads CASSENTSFNYGYTF. The CDR3 DNA follows: TGTGCCAGCAGTGAAAATACATCCTTTAACTATGGCTACACCTTC.

The CDR3 DNA reads TGTGCCAGTCAGAGGGACTATGGCTACACCTTC. Translation: CASQRDYGYTF. The chain uses TRBV19 and TRBJ1-2; the D is unclear. The CDR3 is 11 residues long. V gave up 8 bases and J gave up 3 bases, with 7 bases separating them. Germline V lookup: CDR1 LNHDA, CDR2 SQIVND (reference sequence). The variable domain in full, completed from reference TRBV19 and TRBJ1-2, reads DGGITQSPKYLFRKEGQNVTLSCEQNLNHDAMYWYRQDPGQGLRLIYYSQIVNDFQKGDIAEGYSVSREKKESFPLTVTSAQKNPTAFYLCASQRDYGYTFGSGTRLTVV.